The 26 T cell receptor beta chains in this list originate from one sample, sequenced in a study of OX40 agonist ivuxolimab in advanced cancers. The method was immunoSEQ multiplex PCR; TCRdb's version includes in-frame clones alone and lacks a portion of them. The top ten hold roughly 1.6% of the sample, which has about 90,000 clones, 91% seen once. The material sequenced was CD4+ or CD8+ T cells sorted from blood, taken in a trial of the OX40 agonist ivuxolimab. The receptors come from an adult with an advanced solid tumor such as melanoma, head and neck, liver or kidney cancer.

The chain joins TRBV19 to TRBJ2-6, with 7 bases identical to TRBD1. Germline V gene data show CDR1 as LNHDA and CDR2 as SQIVND (reference sequence). After removal of 6 bases from V and 0 bases from J, the junction contained 8 bases not matched to a gene. The CDR3 has 17 amino acids. CDR3 in DNA: TGTGCCAGTAGCTTTGGACAGGATTACTCTGGGGCCAACGTCCTGACTTTC. It is translated as CASSFGQDYSGANVLTF.

V and J are TRBV6-1 and TRBJ2-3; no firm D call. This CDR3 comprises 15 residues. V lost 2 bases and J 13 bases, leaving 22 bases between the germline ends. Germline CDR1 and CDR2: MNHNS and SASEGT. The CDR3 nucleotides are TGTGCCAGCAGTGAAAAGGGAAGGGCTTCATTGAAGGAGTATTTT. It translates to CASSEKGRASLKEYF.

This clone occurred once. V usage is TRBV6-5 and J usage is TRBJ2-3; 7 bases are shared with TRBD1. The CDR3 runs 15 residues. With V trimmed by 5 bases and J by 0 bases, 5 bases remained unmatched. Germline V gives CDR1 MNHEY, CDR2 SVGAGI. This CDR3 is CASSKQGYSTDTQYF. The CDR3 DNA follows: TGTGCCAGCAGTAAACAGGGGTATAGCACAGATACGCAGTATTTT.

The chain employs TRBV4-2 and TRBJ2-1; 7 bases map to TRBD2. The CDR3 length is 17 residues. From germline, CDR1 is LGHNA and CDR2 YNFKEQ. V dropped 4 bases and J dropped 0; count of bases not matched to a gene: 9. The CDR3 reads CASSLSGPPSSYNEQFF. As DNA, the CDR3 is TGTGCCAGCAGCCTTAGCGGGCCGCCGAGCTCCTACAATGAGCAGTTCTTC.

A few counts support this clone. The genes are TRBV9 and TRBJ2-5, with 9 bases lining up with TRBD2. V gave up 4 bases and J gave up 5 bases; unmatched junction bases: 9. CDR3 length: 15 residues. Germline V gene sequence: CDR1 SGDLS, CDR2 YYNGEE. The CDR3 loop is CASSSSTSGFETQYF. The CDR3 nucleotides are TGTGCCAGCAGCTCTTCCACTAGCGGGTTTGAGACCCAGTACTTC.

V is TRBV29-1 and J is TRBJ2-3; possible D gene TRBD1, 5 bases. The CDR3 runs 12 residues. Germline CDR1 and CDR2: SQVTM and ANQGSEA. The CDR3 DNA sequence: TGCAGTGTGACAGTATCCCCAGATACGCAGTATTTT. Translated: CSVTVSPDTQYF.

The chain's CDR3 is CASRHIEFYNEQFF. DNA of the CDR3: TGTGCCAGCAGACATATAGAGTTCTACAATGAGCAGTTCTTC. V is TRBV6-6 and J is TRBJ2-1; unclear D gene. The CDR3 sequence is 14 residues long. Trimming removed 6 bases from V and 3 bases from J, with 12 bases in between. Germline V gene data show CDR1 as MNHNY and CDR2 as SVGAGI (reference sequence).

The J gene is TRBJ2-2, the V gene TRBV2, with 10 positions matching TRBD2. The germline CDR1 and CDR2 sequences are SNHLY and FYNNEI. This CDR3 has 15 amino acids. With 3 bases clipped from V and 7 bases from J, the junction kept 5 bases outside the gene matches. This chain's CDR3 is CASSESGRGGGELFF. As DNA, the CDR3 is TGTGCCAGCAGTGAGAGCGGGAGGGGAGGCGGGGAGCTGTTTTTT.

V usage is TRBV11-2 and J usage is TRBJ2-7; D gene ambiguous. Trimming pared 5 bases from V and 3 bases from J, leaving 5 bases between. Germline CDR1 is SGHAT and CDR2 is FQNNGV. There are 11 residues in the CDR3. CDR3 sequence (DNA): TGTGCCAGCAGCCCCCACTACGAGCAGTACTTC. Encoded protein: CASSPHYEQYF.

The chain links TRBV28 to TRBJ1-4, with a tentative D call TRBD1 (6 bases). Trimming removed 4 bases at V and 8 bases at J, with 14 bases between. The CDR3 sequence is 14 residues long. From germline, CDR1 is MDHEN and CDR2 SYDVKM. CDR3 loop: CASSSTGPGEKLFF. As DNA, the CDR3 is TGTGCCAGCAGTTCAACAGGGCCCGGCGAAAAACTGTTTTTT.

The gene calls are TRBV5-4 and TRBJ2-1, with 9 bases lining up with TRBD2. Germline CDR1 and CDR2: SGHNT and YYREEE (reference sequence). The CDR3 totals 14 residues. J was trimmed by 7 bases and V by 0 bases; bases with no gene match: 2. The CDR3 bases are TGTGCCAGCAGCTTGGGCGGGAGGGGGAATGAGCAGTTCTTC. As protein: CASSLGGRGNEQFF. The full variable domain, with the rest looked up from reference TRBV5-4 and TRBJ2-1, is ETGVTQSPTHLIKTRGQQVTLRCSSQSGHNTVSWYQQALGQGPQFIFQYYREEENGRGNFPPRFSGLQFPNYSSELNVNALELDDSALYLCASSLGGRGNEQFFGPGTRLTVL.

The chain joins TRBV7-8 to TRBJ2-7; 12 nucleotides agree with TRBD2. The V gene end was trimmed by 5 bases and the J gene end by 5 bases; junction bases not matched to a gene: 7. The CDR3 length is 15 residues. Germline V gene sequence: CDR1 SGHVS, CDR2 FQNEAQ. CDR3 amino acids: CASSAGLAGHHEQYF. The CDR3 DNA is TGTGCCAGCAGCGCTGGACTAGCGGGGCACCACGAGCAGTACTTC.

This chain links TRBV18 with TRBJ2-2, with D possibly being TRBD2 (6 bases). CDR1 KGHSH and CDR2 LQKENI come from the germline V gene. The CDR3 is 16 amino acids. Trimming removed 0 bases at V and 0 bases at J, with 8 bases between. The CDR3: CASSPPRGANTGELFF. CDR3 nucleotide sequence: TGTGCCAGCTCACCACCGCGGGGAGCGAACACCGGGGAGCTGTTTTTT.

Written as DNA, the CDR3 is TGCGCCAGCAGCCAAGATGGGCGAGGGCGGGGGGCGACTAACTATGGCTACACCTTC. Translation: CASSQDGRGRGATNYGYTF. The chain joins TRBV4-1 to TRBJ1-2, with D perhaps matching TRBD1 (6 bases). V shed 0 bases and J shed 0 bases, with 20 bases lying between them. This CDR3 is 19 amino acids long. Germline V gene lookup returns CDR1 MGHRA and CDR2 YSYEKL.

This clone was detected only a few times. The CDR3: CASGLAGGFNEQFF. DNA for the CDR3: TGTGCCAGCGGACTAGCGGGAGGATTCAATGAGCAGTTCTTC. The chain joins TRBV7-2 to TRBJ2-1, with 14 bases that match TRBD2. The germline CDR1 and CDR2 sequences are SGHTA and FQGNSA. V trimming: 8 bases; J trimming: 6 bases; junction bases outside the gene matches: 3. This CDR3 is built from 14 residues.

V and J are TRBV11-1 and TRBJ2-2; tentative D call: TRBD1 (6 bases). CDR1 is SGHAT and CDR2 is FQDESV in the germline V gene (reference sequence). V dropped 3 bases and J dropped 7 bases, with 12 bases sitting between them. The length of the CDR3 is 14 residues. The DNA for the CDR3 is TGTGCCAGCAGCTTCAACAGGGTAGGCGGGGAGCTGTTTTTT. Encoded protein: CASSFNRVGGELFF.

This sequence joins TRBV19 and TRBJ2-3; 7 positions agree with TRBD1. There are 14 residues in the CDR3. The V gene's germline CDR1 is LNHDA and CDR2 SQIVND (reference sequence). Trimming cost V 5 bases and J 0 bases; bases outside gene matches: 2. Here the CDR3 reads CASSPGQSTDTQYF. CDR3 nucleotide sequence: TGTGCCAGTAGTCCGGGACAGAGCACAGATACGCAGTATTTT. Supplemented by reference TRBV19 and TRBJ2-3, the full variable domain reads DGGITQSPKYLFRKEGQNVTLSCEQNLNHDAMYWYRQDPGQGLRLIYYSQIVNDFQKGDIAEGYSVSREKKESFPLTVTSAQKNPTAFYLCASSPGQSTDTQYFGPGTRLTVL.

This chain uses TRBV28 with TRBJ2-7; 7 bases line up with TRBD1. The V gene end was trimmed by 8 bases and the J gene end by 6 bases; junction bases not matched to a gene: 16. CDR3 size: 15 residues. Germline values: CDR1 MDHEN, CDR2 SYDVKM. The CDR3: CASLDGQERSGEQYF. The DNA for the CDR3 is TGTGCCAGCCTGGACGGACAGGAAAGGTCTGGCGAGCAGTACTTC.

The chain uses TRBV6-6 and TRBJ1-5; D gene unclear. Germline CDR1 is MNHNY and CDR2 is SVGAGI (reference sequence). The CDR3 has 13 residues. The chain's CDR3 is CATTEKSNQPQHF. The CDR3 coding sequence is TGTGCTACCACGGAAAAGAGCAATCAGCCCCAGCATTTT.

V and J are TRBV7-9 and TRBJ1-1, with TRBD1 as a possible D gene (5 bases). This CDR3 comprises 17 residues. Deletions cut 4 bases from V and 6 bases from J, with 24 bases between. Germline loops: CDR1 SEHNR, CDR2 FQNEAQ (reference sequence). The CDR3 coding sequence is TGTGCCAGCAGCTCCATTTATGGTCTTCAGGGTAGCTCTGAAGCTTTCTTT. Its translation is CASSSIYGLQGSSEAFF.

This chain connects TRBV4-2 to TRBJ2-1; no reliable D call. Trimming took 0 bases from V and 3 from J, leaving 9 bases between them. The CDR3 covers 15 residues. Germline CDR1 is LGHNA and CDR2 is YNFKEQ. DNA of the CDR3: TGTGCCAGCAGCCAAGATATGTCCGGCTACAATGAGCAGTTCTTC. Translating gives CASSQDMSGYNEQFF.

The chain links TRBV28 to TRBJ1-2; tentatively, D is TRBD1 (5 bases). There are 14 residues in the CDR3. Per the germline V gene, CDR1 is MDHEN and CDR2 is SYDVKM. With 1 base removed from V and 4 bases from J, the gap between germline ends came to 10 bases. The CDR3 spells CASSLLQGIYGYTF. Written as DNA, the CDR3 is TGTGCCAGCAGTTTATTGCAGGGAATCTATGGCTACACCTTC.

The chain joins TRBV2 to TRBJ1-6; 9 bases fit TRBD1. Losses at the gene ends were 7 bases for V and 5 bases for J; bases not matched to a gene: 6. The CDR3 runs to 15 residues. CDR1 is SNHLY and CDR2 is FYNNEI in the germline V gene. The CDR3 DNA reads TGTGCCAGCATAAGGGACAGGGCCGATAATTCACCCCTCCACTTT. Encoded protein: CASIRDRADNSPLHF.

J is TRBJ2-1 and V is TRBV2; perhaps TRBD1 as D (5 bases). V was clipped by 8 bases and J by 0 bases, with 11 bases between them. This CDR3 contains 14 residues. Germline loops: CDR1 SNHLY, CDR2 FYNNEI. CDR3 sequence reads: CASGASSSYNEQFF. The CDR3 DNA reads TGTGCCAGCGGGGCCTCTAGCTCCTACAATGAGCAGTTCTTC.

V gene TRBV18 combines with J gene TRBJ2-6; D tentatively fits TRBD1 or TRBD2 (7 bases each). Trimming took 3 bases from V and 0 from J, leaving 12 bases between them. Germline V gives CDR1 KGHSH, CDR2 LQKENI. The CDR3 is 17 residues long. CDR3 loop: CASSPVRGGSGANVLTF. Written as DNA, the CDR3 is TGTGCCAGCTCACCGGTCAGGGGGGGCTCTGGGGCCAACGTCCTGACTTTC.

This chain connects TRBV15 to TRBJ2-7; D tentatively fits TRBD1 or TRBD2 (6 bases each). The CDR3 consists of 14 residues. V gave up 0 bases and J gave up 6 bases, with 12 bases separating them. The germline V gene encodes CDR1 LNHNV and CDR2 YYDKDF (reference sequence). The CDR3 sequence is CATSRDFGGREQYF. The CDR3 nucleotides are TGTGCCACCAGCAGAGATTTTGGGGGGCGCGAGCAGTACTTC.